This T cell receptor beta chain was retrieved from a study of T cell repertoires in cytomegalovirus infection. At the level of the study: CMV epitopes used comprised recently identified HLA-C-restricted ones and well-studied HLA-B-restricted ones.

Remarks on this clonotype: Its antigen is currently unknown. Sequence at one end of the junction differs from germline and may be a read error.

There are 12 residues in the CDR3. The germline gives CDR1 MDHEN, CDR2 SYDVKM. Study results and limitations: Summed frequency of shared TCR beta families picked out CMV carriers who also had the relevant HLA. What dominated the ex vivo response were HLA-C-restricted CMV-specific TCR beta clonotypes.

Using its own MiXCR run on the reads, TCRdb lists one record per CDR3 protein. The sample records 550,000 to 850,000 distinct CDR3 sequences, around a third being singletons. V usage is TRBV28 and J usage is TRBJ1-1, with D unresolved. Material: cultured PBMCs, obtained from culture after CMV antigen stimulation. This sequence was found in a human donor in good health (CMV status not recorded). Some clones in this sample may be carry-over from other donors' samples. The CDR3 region has the DNA TGTGCCAGCAGTTTACTGAACAGTGAAGCTTTCTTT. As protein: CASSLLNSEAFF.